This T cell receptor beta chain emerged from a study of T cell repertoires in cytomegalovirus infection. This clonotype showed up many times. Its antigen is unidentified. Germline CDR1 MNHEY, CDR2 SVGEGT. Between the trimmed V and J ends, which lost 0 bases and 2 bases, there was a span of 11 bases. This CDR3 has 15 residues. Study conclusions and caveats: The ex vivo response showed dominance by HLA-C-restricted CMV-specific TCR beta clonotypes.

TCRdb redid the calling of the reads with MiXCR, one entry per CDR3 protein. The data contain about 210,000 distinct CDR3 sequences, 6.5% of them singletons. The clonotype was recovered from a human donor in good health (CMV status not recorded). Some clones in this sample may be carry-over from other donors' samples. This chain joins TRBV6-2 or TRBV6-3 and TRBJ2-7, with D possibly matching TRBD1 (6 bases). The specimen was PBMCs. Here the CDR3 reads CASSYSLGGTYEQYF. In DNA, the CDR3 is TGTGCCAGCAGTTACTCTCTAGGGGGTACCTACGAGCAGTACTTC.